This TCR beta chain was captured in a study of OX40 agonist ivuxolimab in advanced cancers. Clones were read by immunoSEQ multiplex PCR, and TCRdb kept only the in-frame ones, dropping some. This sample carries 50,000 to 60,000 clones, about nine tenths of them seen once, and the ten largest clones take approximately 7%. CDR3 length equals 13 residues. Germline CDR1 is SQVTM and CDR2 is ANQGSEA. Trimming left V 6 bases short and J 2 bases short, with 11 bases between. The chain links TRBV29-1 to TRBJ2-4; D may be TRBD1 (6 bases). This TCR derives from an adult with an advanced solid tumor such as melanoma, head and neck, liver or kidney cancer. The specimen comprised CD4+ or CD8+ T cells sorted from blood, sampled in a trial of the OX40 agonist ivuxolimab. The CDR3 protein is CSVSTGTKNIQYF. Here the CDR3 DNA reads TGCAGCGTGTCAACAGGGACCAAAAACATTCAGTACTTC.